The rows below give T cell receptor beta chains drawn from one sample of a study of cytomegalovirus exposure and HLA in healthy donors. The repertoire was sequenced with immunoSEQ multiplex PCR; TCRdb's copy has only in-frame clones and lacks some. This sample carries about 98,000 clones, around nine tenths of them seen once, and the ten largest clones take around 3.9%. Material: PBMCs. All receptors derive from a woman aged 25 to 39 in good health and CMV-seronegative. CDR3s include the opening cysteine and the closing phenylalanine or tryptophan. D genes are given only for firm matches. The size field is filled for only some rows; it gives once, few, many or a size class.

clone size: NA
J gene: TRBJ2-5
D gene: TRBD1
V gene: TRBV18
CDR3 DNA: TGTGCCAGCTCACCAAACAGGGGTTCTTGGGAGACCCAGTACTTC
CDR3 protein: CASSPNRGSWETQYF

clone size: NA
J gene: TRBJ2-2
D gene: NA
V gene: TRBV5-1
CDR3 DNA: TGCGCCAGCAGCTTGCATGCGGGCGGACAGACCACCGGGGAGCTGTTTTTT
CDR3 protein: CASSLHAGGQTTGELFF

clone size: few
J gene: TRBJ1-6
D gene: NA
V gene: TRBV6-6
CDR3 DNA: TGTGCCAGCATCCGGGATGAGGGTTCACCCCTCCACTTT
CDR3 protein: CASIRDEGSPLHF

clone size: NA
J gene: TRBJ2-7
D gene: TRBD1
V gene: TRBV19
CDR3 DNA: TGTGCCAGTAGAGACAGGGGAACAAGCTACGAGCAGTACTTC
CDR3 protein: CASRDRGTSYEQYF

clone size: once
J gene: TRBJ2-1
D gene: NA
V gene: TRBV11-3
CDR3 DNA: TGTGCCAGCAGCTTACTGGACAGCGGACACGCTGAGCAGTTCTTC
CDR3 protein: CASSLLDSGHAEQFF

clone size: NA
J gene: TRBJ1-3
D gene: NA
V gene: TRBV28
CDR3 DNA: TGTGCCAGCAGTTTCGCGGATGGAAACACCATATATTTT
CDR3 protein: CASSFADGNTIYF

clone size: NA
J gene: TRBJ2-5
D gene: TRBD2
V gene: TRBV5-1
CDR3 DNA: TGCGCCAGCAGCTTGGCGCTAGCGGGGAACCAAGAGACCCAGTACTTC
CDR3 protein: CASSLALAGNQETQYF

clone size: NA
J gene: TRBJ1-5
D gene: TRBD1
V gene: TRBV2
CDR3 DNA: TGTGCCAGCAGTGGGACAGGGGATCAGCCCCAGCATTTT
CDR3 protein: CASSGTGDQPQHF

clone size: NA
J gene: TRBJ1-1
D gene: NA
V gene: TRBV19
CDR3 DNA: TGTGCCACCATTCCCTCCCCTCCAGGGGAAGCTTTCTTT
CDR3 protein: CATIPSPPGEAFF

clone size: NA
J gene: TRBJ2-1
D gene: NA
V gene: TRBV5-1
CDR3 DNA: TGCGCCAGCAGCTTAACTTCGACTGCTAATGAGCAGTTCTTC
CDR3 protein: CASSLTSTANEQFF

clone size: NA
J gene: TRBJ2-7
D gene: TRBD1
V gene: TRBV5-4
CDR3 DNA: TGTGCCAGCAGCATTGACAGGGGGACCTACGAGCAGTACTTC
CDR3 protein: CASSIDRGTYEQYF

clone size: NA
J gene: TRBJ2-3
D gene: NA
V gene: TRBV4-3
CDR3 DNA: TGCGCCAGCAGTCCTCTGGCGGAGGGGACTACGCAGTATTTT
CDR3 protein: CASSPLAEGTTQYF

clone size: NA
J gene: TRBJ2-7
D gene: TRBD2
V gene: TRBV5-4
CDR3 DNA: TGTGCCAGCAGCCGGACTAGCGGGAGTTCCTACGAGCAGTACTTC
CDR3 protein: CASSRTSGSSYEQYF

clone size: NA
J gene: TRBJ2-2
D gene: TRBD2
V gene: TRBV7-6
CDR3 DNA: TGTGCCAGCAGCTTTGGACTAGCGGGAGGAGGTAGAGACACCGGGGAGCTGTTTTTT
CDR3 protein: CASSFGLAGGGRDTGELFF

clone size: NA
J gene: TRBJ1-2
D gene: TRBD1
V gene: TRBV7-9
CDR3 DNA: TGTGCCAGCAGCTTTGGGACAGGGGGCGCATCTAACTATGGCTACACCTTC
CDR3 protein: CASSFGTGGASNYGYTF

clone size: NA
J gene: TRBJ2-7
D gene: NA
V gene: TRBV21-1
CDR3 DNA: TGTGCCAGCAGCGCAAGGGGGAGCTCCTACGAGCAGTACTTC
CDR3 protein: CASSARGSSYEQYF

clone size: NA
J gene: TRBJ1-3
D gene: NA
V gene: TRBV5-6
CDR3 DNA: TGTGCCAGCAGCTTACGGGGGACTTCTAACTCTGGAAACACCATATATTTT
CDR3 protein: CASSLRGTSNSGNTIYF

clone size: NA
J gene: TRBJ2-2
D gene: NA
V gene: TRBV14
CDR3 DNA: TGTGCCAGCAGCCAAGCTGGCAGGGTTCGGACCGGGGAGCTGTTTTTT
CDR3 protein: CASSQAGRVRTGELFF

clone size: NA
J gene: TRBJ1-2
D gene: NA
V gene: TRBV18
CDR3 DNA: TGTGCCAGCGTATACCAGGAGGGTCCCTATGGCTACACCTTC
CDR3 protein: CASVYQEGPYGYTF

clone size: NA
J gene: TRBJ1-3
D gene: NA
V gene: TRBV9
CDR3 DNA: TGTGCCAGCAGCGAACAGGCCAGCTCTGGAAACACCATATATTTT
CDR3 protein: CASSEQASSGNTIYF

clone size: NA
J gene: TRBJ2-2
D gene: NA
V gene: TRBV4-3
CDR3 DNA: TGCGCCAGCAGCTACCGGACAGCCACCGGGGAGCTGTTTTTT
CDR3 protein: CASSYRTATGELFF

clone size: NA
J gene: TRBJ2-7
D gene: NA
V gene: TRBV12-5
CDR3 DNA: TGTGCTAGTGGTTTGGTAGGGGCTGTATACGAGCAGTACTTC
CDR3 protein: CASGLVGAVYEQYF

clone size: NA
J gene: TRBJ2-3
D gene: NA
V gene: TRBV28
CDR3 DNA: TGTGCCAGCAGTCCCCATTCGGGCGGGGGCACAGATACGCAGTATTTT
CDR3 protein: CASSPHSGGGTDTQYF

clone size: once
J gene: TRBJ1-2
D gene: NA
V gene: TRBV29-1
CDR3 DNA: TGCAGCGTCGAGGGTTGGGGGGGCAATGGCTACACCTTC
CDR3 protein: CSVEGWGGNGYTF

clone size: NA
J gene: TRBJ1-2
D gene: NA
V gene: TRBV9
CDR3 DNA: TGTGCCAGCAGCGTAGATTTAACAACCTCTAACTATGGCTACACCTTC
CDR3 protein: CASSVDLTTSNYGYTF

clone size: NA
J gene: TRBJ2-3
D gene: NA
V gene: TRBV5-1
CDR3 DNA: TGCGCCAGCAGCCCAGGTGCAACTAGCACAGATACGCAGTATTTT
CDR3 protein: CASSPGATSTDTQYF

clone size: NA
J gene: TRBJ2-2
D gene: TRBD2
V gene: TRBV6-4
CDR3 DNA: TGTGCCAGCAGTGCACTAGCGGGAGGTGGCACCGGGGAGCTGTTTTTT
CDR3 protein: CASSALAGGGTGELFF

clone size: NA
J gene: TRBJ2-2
D gene: NA
V gene: TRBV6-1
CDR3 DNA: TGTGCCAGCAGTGAATGGCAGGGGAACACCGGGGAGCTGTTTTTT
CDR3 protein: CASSEWQGNTGELFF

clone size: few
J gene: TRBJ1-5
D gene: NA
V gene: TRBV5-5
CDR3 DNA: TGTGCCAGCAGCCCCAACCCCCCTGCGACAGGCTTTAATCAGCCCCAGCATTTT
CDR3 protein: CASSPNPPATGFNQPQHF

clone size: NA
J gene: TRBJ1-2
D gene: TRBD1
V gene: TRBV14
CDR3 DNA: TGTGCCAGCAGCTTCGGGACAGTTGAGGTTGGCTACACCTTC
CDR3 protein: CASSFGTVEVGYTF

clone size: NA
J gene: TRBJ2-1
D gene: NA
V gene: TRBV5-6
CDR3 DNA: TGTGCCAGCAGCTGGGGGGTGACTGGCAATGAGCAGTTCTTC
CDR3 protein: CASSWGVTGNEQFF

clone size: once
J gene: TRBJ2-3
D gene: TRBD2
V gene: TRBV4-2
CDR3 DNA: TGTGCCAGCAGCCCCCTGAGAACTAGCGGGATTTACTACGACACAGATACGCAGTATTTT
CDR3 protein: CASSPLRTSGIYYDTDTQYF

clone size: NA
J gene: TRBJ1-2
D gene: TRBD1
V gene: TRBV5-4
CDR3 DNA: TGTGCCAGCGTCGACTTGGGGACAGGGAACTATGGCTACACCTTC
CDR3 protein: CASVDLGTGNYGYTF

clone size: NA
J gene: TRBJ2-7
D gene: NA
V gene: TRBV2
CDR3 DNA: TGTGCCAGCAGACCCGGAGGCGACGAGCAGTACTTC
CDR3 protein: CASRPGGDEQYF

clone size: NA
J gene: TRBJ2-3
D gene: TRBD1
V gene: TRBV4-3
CDR3 DNA: TGCGCCAGCAGCCAAGGGGACCGGGACAGTCCTACGGATACGCAGTATTTT
CDR3 protein: CASSQGDRDSPTDTQYF

clone size: NA
J gene: TRBJ2-2
D gene: NA
V gene: TRBV28
CDR3 DNA: TGTGCCAGCAGCGTATCAGGGTCCCCCGGGGAGCTGTTTTTT
CDR3 protein: CASSVSGSPGELFF

clone size: NA
J gene: TRBJ2-3
D gene: NA
V gene: TRBV27
CDR3 DNA: TGTGCCAGCAGTTTAATTTCTCCAGATACGCAGTATTTT
CDR3 protein: CASSLISPDTQYF

clone size: NA
J gene: TRBJ1-1
D gene: NA
V gene: TRBV5-1
CDR3 DNA: TGCGCCAGCAGCTCGACACCGTCGGAGGCTGAAGCTTTCTTT
CDR3 protein: CASSSTPSEAEAFF

clone size: NA
J gene: TRBJ2-3
D gene: TRBD1
V gene: TRBV5-1
CDR3 DNA: TGCGCCAGCAGCTCTAGACAGGGGGCTGGAGATACGCAGTATTTT
CDR3 protein: CASSSRQGAGDTQYF

clone size: few
J gene: TRBJ2-7
D gene: TRBD2
V gene: TRBV10-1
CDR3 DNA: TGCGCCAGGGGCGGGAGGGCCGATTCCGAGCAGTACTTC
CDR3 protein: CARGGRADSEQYF

clone size: NA
J gene: TRBJ2-2
D gene: NA
V gene: TRBV28
CDR3 DNA: TGTGCCAGCAGTTTATCTTACACCGGGGAGCTGTTTTTT
CDR3 protein: CASSLSYTGELFF

clone size: NA
J gene: TRBJ2-2
D gene: NA
V gene: TRBV5-1
CDR3 DNA: TGCGCCAGCAGCCTGGAAGCGTTAGGCGGGGAGCTGTTTTTT
CDR3 protein: CASSLEALGGELFF